This TCR beta chain was recorded in a study of shared clonotypes between healthy human individuals. The V and J ends lost 6 bases and 5 bases, in that order; junction bases with no gene match: 6. The CDR3 sequence is 13 residues long. Looked up from germline, CDR1 is MDHEN and CDR2 is SYDVKM. The donors, healthy adults who were HIV-negative, had experienced no recent acute infections or vaccinations. It was at deep level that the assay was run. Each cell subset's genomic DNA was divided evenly among several immunoSEQ plates. Sorted-subset replicate PCR reactions contained 150 to 200 ng DNA, corresponding to approximately 30,000 T cell genomes. Here immunoSEQ multiplex PCR was the method, and the copy in TCRdb shows in-frame clones only, minus some. The sample holds approximately 2.5 million clones, roughly 93% seen once.

The chain has TRBV28 and TRBJ1-2; 7 bases are a match to TRBD1. The receptor was derived from a young man in good health. Some clones in this sample may be carry-over from other donors' samples. Sequenced: naive CD4+ T cells from PBMCs. Noted subset: CD45RA+ positively selected. CDR3 protein: CASSDREGYGYTF. The CDR3, as DNA: TGTGCCAGCAGCGACAGGGAGGGGTATGGCTACACCTTC.